This entry is about one T cell receptor beta chain. As yet, its antigen is unknown. This table comes from immunoSEQ multiplex PCR, and its TCRdb copy is limited to in-frame clones, with some not included. The repertoire consists of 9,500 to 15,000 clones, with around 62% occurring once and the leading ten covering more than 0.95%. This specimen comes from a study of regulatory dendritic cells for organ transplantation. This CDR3 comprises 16 residues. Germline CDR1 MGHRA, CDR2 YSYEKL. V gave up 0 bases and J gave up 0 bases, with 12 bases separating them. Sorted T cells were CFSE-labeled and cultured 4 to 5 days with allogeneic regulatory or mature dendritic cells at 1:10.

Sequencing was performed on naive CD8+ T cells from blood cultured with dendritic cells. Described subset: CD45RA+ naive T cells. The V call is TRBV4-1, the J call TRBJ2-7; maybe TRBD2 (5 bases). The clonotype originates from a human donor in good health. The CDR3, as DNA: TGCGCCAGCAGCCAAGAGTTTAGCGCGAGCTCCTACGAGCAGTACTTC. Translated: CASSQEFSASSYEQYF.